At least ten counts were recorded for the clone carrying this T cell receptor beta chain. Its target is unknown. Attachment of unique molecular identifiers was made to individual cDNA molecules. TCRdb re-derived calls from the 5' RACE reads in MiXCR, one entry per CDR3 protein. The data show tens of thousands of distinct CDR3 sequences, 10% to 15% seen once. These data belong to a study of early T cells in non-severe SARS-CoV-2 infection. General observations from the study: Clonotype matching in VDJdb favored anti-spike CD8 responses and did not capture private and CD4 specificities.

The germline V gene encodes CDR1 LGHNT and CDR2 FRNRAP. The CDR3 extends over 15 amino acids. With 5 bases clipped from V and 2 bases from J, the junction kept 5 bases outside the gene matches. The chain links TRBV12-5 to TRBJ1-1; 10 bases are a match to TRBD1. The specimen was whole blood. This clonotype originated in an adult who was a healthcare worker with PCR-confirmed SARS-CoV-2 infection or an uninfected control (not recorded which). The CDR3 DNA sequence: TGTGCTAGTGGTCCGGGGACAGGGGTTAACACTGAAGCTTTCTTT. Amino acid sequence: CASGPGTGVNTEAFF.